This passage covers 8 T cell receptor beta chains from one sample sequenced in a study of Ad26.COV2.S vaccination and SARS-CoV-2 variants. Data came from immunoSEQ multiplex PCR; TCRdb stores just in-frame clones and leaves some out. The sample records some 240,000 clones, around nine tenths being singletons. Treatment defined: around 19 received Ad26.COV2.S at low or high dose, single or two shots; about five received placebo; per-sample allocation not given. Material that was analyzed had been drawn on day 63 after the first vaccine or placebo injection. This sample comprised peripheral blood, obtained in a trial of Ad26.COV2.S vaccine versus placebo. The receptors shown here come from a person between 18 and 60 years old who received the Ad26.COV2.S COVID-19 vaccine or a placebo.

For the CDR3, the DNA is TGCGCCAGCAGCTTGGAAGACAATGAGCAGTTCTTC. This translates into CASSLEDNEQFF. This rearrangement joins TRBV5-1 to TRBJ2-1; D remains ambiguous. V gave up 0 bases and J gave up 5 bases, with 3 bases separating them. The germline V gene encodes CDR1 SGHRS and CDR2 YFSETQ. The CDR3 covers 12 residues.

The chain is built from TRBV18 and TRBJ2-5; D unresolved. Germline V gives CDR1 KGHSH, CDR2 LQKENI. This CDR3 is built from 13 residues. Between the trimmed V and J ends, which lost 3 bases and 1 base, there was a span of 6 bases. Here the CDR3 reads CASSPQAQETQYF. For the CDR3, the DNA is TGTGCCAGCTCACCGCAGGCCCAAGAGACCCAGTACTTC.

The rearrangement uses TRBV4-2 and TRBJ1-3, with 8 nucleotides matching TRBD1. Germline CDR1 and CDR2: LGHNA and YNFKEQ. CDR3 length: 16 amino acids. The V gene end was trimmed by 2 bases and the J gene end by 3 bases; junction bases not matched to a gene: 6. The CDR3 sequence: CASSQSQTGVGNTIYF. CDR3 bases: TGTGCCAGCAGCCAATCCCAGACAGGGGTTGGAAACACCATATATTTT.

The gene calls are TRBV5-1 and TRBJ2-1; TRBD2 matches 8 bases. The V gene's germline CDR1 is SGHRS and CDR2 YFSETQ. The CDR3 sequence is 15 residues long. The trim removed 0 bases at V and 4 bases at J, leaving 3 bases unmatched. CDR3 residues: CASSLGLAPYNEQFF. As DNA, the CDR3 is TGCGCCAGCAGCTTGGGACTAGCGCCATACAATGAGCAGTTCTTC.

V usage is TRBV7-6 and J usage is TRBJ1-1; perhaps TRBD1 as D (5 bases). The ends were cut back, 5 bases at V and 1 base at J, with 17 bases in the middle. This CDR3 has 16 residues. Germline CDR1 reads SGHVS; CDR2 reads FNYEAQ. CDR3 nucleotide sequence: TGTGCCAGCAGCCCCGGGGGTGGGGGAGGGAACACTGAAGCTTTCTTT. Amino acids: CASSPGGGGGNTEAFF. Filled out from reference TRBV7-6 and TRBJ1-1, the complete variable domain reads GAGVSQSPRYKVTKRGQDVALRCDPISGHVSLYWYRQALGQGPEFLTYFNYEAQQDKSGLPNDRFSAERPEGSISTLTIQRTEQRDSAMYRCASSPGGGGGNTEAFFGQGTRLTVV.

In DNA, the CDR3 is TGTGCCAGCAGCCGGACCATGGGGGACACTGAAGCTTTCTTT. Translated: CASSRTMGDTEAFF. The V call is TRBV3-1 (or the pseudogene TRBV3-2), the J call TRBJ1-1, with D possibly TRBD1 on 5 matching bases. Germline CDR1 and CDR2: LGHDT and YNNKEL (reference sequence). CDR3 size: 14 residues. V lost 4 bases and J lost 3, with 12 bases in between.

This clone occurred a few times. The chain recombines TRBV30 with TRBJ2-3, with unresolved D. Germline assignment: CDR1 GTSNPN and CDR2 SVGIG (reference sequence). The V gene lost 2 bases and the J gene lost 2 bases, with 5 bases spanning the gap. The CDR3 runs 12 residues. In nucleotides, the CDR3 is TGTGCCTGGAGTTCCATCACAGATACGCAGTATTTT. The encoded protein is CAWSSITDTQYF.

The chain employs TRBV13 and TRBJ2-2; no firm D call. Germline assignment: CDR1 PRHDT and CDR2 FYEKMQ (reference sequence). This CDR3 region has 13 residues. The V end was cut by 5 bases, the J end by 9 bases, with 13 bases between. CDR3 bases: TGTGCCAGCAGCCCCCGACCGACTCGGGAGCTGTTTTTT. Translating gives CASSPRPTRELFF.